Following are 12 T cell receptor beta chains from one sample sequenced in a study of blood T cell repertoires in COVID-19. Method: immunoSEQ multiplex PCR; TCRdb's copy keeps in-frame clones and lacks some. The sample records tens of thousands of clones, about three quarters being singletons. The sequenced material came from peripheral blood. The receptors originated from a woman in her 70s with acute or convalescent COVID-19.

The chain combines TRBV19 with TRBJ1-1; D gene ambiguous. The CDR3 has 13 residues. The germline CDR1 and CDR2 sequences are LNHDA and SQIVND (reference sequence). V was shortened by 9 bases and J by 1 base, with 12 bases between the two germline ends. CDR3 sequence: CASAAVSNTEAFF. The CDR3 DNA reads as TGTGCCAGCGCGGCGGTTTCGAACACTGAAGCTTTCTTT. The whole variable domain, remainder taken from reference TRBV19 and TRBJ1-1, is DGGITQSPKYLFRKEGQNVTLSCEQNLNHDAMYWYRQDPGQGLRLIYYSQIVNDFQKGDIAEGYSVSREKKESFPLTVTSAQKNPTAFYLCASAAVSNTEAFFGQGTRLTVV.

V gene TRBV28 combines with J gene TRBJ2-1, with TRBD2 matching 12 bases. The junction had 2 bases not matched to a gene; V was cut back by 5 bases and J by 12 bases. The CDR3 covers 12 residues. Germline V gives CDR1 MDHEN, CDR2 SYDVKM. CDR3 nucleotide sequence: TGTGCCAGCAGTCCTAGCGGGAGGGGGCAGTTCTTC. It is translated as CASSPSGRGQFF.

The rearrangement uses TRBV27 and TRBJ2-7; a possible D gene is TRBD2 (5 bases). The V end was cut by 3 bases, the J end by 3 bases, with 9 bases between. Per germline, CDR1 MNHEY and CDR2 SMNVEV (reference sequence). The CDR3 totals 13 residues. The CDR3 bases are TGTGCCAGCAGTTTCGGGAACCGCTACGAGCAGTACTTC. Protein sequence: CASSFGNRYEQYF.

CDR3 amino acids: CASRPGAQPQHF. DNA for the CDR3: TGTGCCAGCAGGCCAGGGGCGCAGCCCCAGCATTTT. The V and J genes are TRBV6-5 and TRBJ1-5; maybe TRBD1 (6 bases). This CDR3 comprises 12 residues. V was shortened by 6 bases and J by 7 bases, with 10 bases between the two germline ends. Germline V lookup: CDR1 MNHEY, CDR2 SVGAGI.

V usage is TRBV7-9 and J usage is TRBJ1-1; D not resolved. The germline V gene encodes CDR1 SEHNR and CDR2 FQNEAQ (reference sequence). The V end lost 5 bases, the J end lost 4 bases, and 8 bases lay between the germline ends. The CDR3 runs 12 residues. The CDR3 is CASSPEGTEAFF. CDR3 in DNA: TGTGCCAGCAGCCCGGAGGGCACTGAAGCTTTCTTT.

The rearrangement uses TRBV24-1 and TRBJ2-7; TRBD1 matches 7 bases. Trimming took 5 bases from V and 2 from J; bases not matched to a gene: 2. The CDR3 has 13 amino acids. From germline, CDR1 is KGHDR and CDR2 SFDVKD. The CDR3 loop is CATSGTGPYEQYF. In nucleotides, the CDR3 is TGTGCCACCAGTGGGACAGGACCCTACGAGCAGTACTTC.

The rearrangement links TRBV11-2 to TRBJ2-2; TRBD1 might be the D (5 bases). Germline assignment: CDR1 SGHAT and CDR2 FQNNGV. There are 11 residues in the CDR3. Trimming removed 7 bases from V and 6 bases from J, with 6 bases in between. CDR3 amino acids: CASKGAGELFF. CDR3 DNA: TGTGCCAGCAAAGGGGCCGGGGAGCTGTTTTTT.

The chain links TRBV28 to TRBJ1-4; no definite D call. V was shortened by 2 bases and J by 5 bases, with 6 bases between the two germline ends. CDR3 length: 13 amino acids. Germline V gives CDR1 MDHEN, CDR2 SYDVKM. The CDR3: CASSLISNEKLFF. CDR3 in DNA: TGTGCCAGCAGTTTAATATCGAATGAAAAACTGTTTTTT.

The chain joins TRBV7-2 to TRBJ1-2; 8 bases line up with TRBD1. After removal of 1 base from V and 5 bases from J, the junction contained 9 bases not matched to a gene. Germline V gene sequence: CDR1 SGHTA, CDR2 FQGNSA. The CDR3 totals 16 residues. CDR3 sequence (DNA): TGTGCCAGCAGCTTAGTATTGGGCAACAGGGGGTATGGCTACACCTTC. This translates into CASSLVLGNRGYGYTF.

This chain joins TRBV5-1 and TRBJ1-4; D uncertain. V shed 1 base and J shed 8 bases, with 12 bases lying between them. The CDR3 consists of 14 residues. The germline gives CDR1 SGHRS, CDR2 YFSETQ. The chain's CDR3 is CASSLLESGEKLFF. The CDR3 nucleotides are TGCGCCAGCAGCTTGCTAGAAAGTGGGGAAAAACTGTTTTTT.

V and J are TRBV14 and TRBJ2-4; 10 nucleotides align to TRBD2. The CDR3 has 15 amino acids. CDR1 is SGHDN, CDR2 FVKESK, per germline. Trimming cost V 4 bases and J 6 bases; bases outside gene matches: 6. The CDR3 protein is CASSPGTSVSNIQYF. CDR3 sequence (DNA): TGTGCCAGCAGCCCAGGGACTAGCGTTTCAAACATTCAGTACTTC.

The chain combines TRBV2 with TRBJ1-2, with 7 bases aligning to TRBD1. V dropped 3 bases and J dropped 7; count of bases not matched to a gene: 5. The CDR3 loop spans 13 amino acids. CDR1 is SNHLY, CDR2 FYNNEI, per germline. In nucleotides, the CDR3 is TGTGCCAGCAGTGATGACCACAGGGGTGGCTACACCTTC. Translated: CASSDDHRGGYTF.